A selection of T cell receptor beta chains follows, all from one sample in a study of shared clonotypes between healthy human individuals. The table came from immunoSEQ multiplex PCR; TCRdb's copy has only in-frame clones and leaves some out. The profile shows about 2.2 million clones, 90% to 95% of them singletons. Sequenced input: naive CD8+ T cells from PBMCs. The source is a man between 18 and 29 years old in good health. Some clones in this sample may be carry-over from other donors' samples. The CDR3 runs from the conserved cysteine through the conserved F or W. The D gene is left open where the match is weak.

v_call d_call cdr3_aa
TRBV4-2 - CASSQDRADGYTF
TRBV27 TRBD1 CASSSGGRDRGTYEQYF
TRBV28 - CASSPTTRDISGNTIYF
TRBV6-6 - CASSPRGSSYNEQFF
TRBV18 TRBD1 CASSPPDRVNYGYTF
TRBV27 - CASSLKGSNQPQHF
TRBV9 - CASSVPKARTGANVLTF
TRBV6-5 - CASSSSVGVSSYEQYF
TRBV6-5 - CASSYSGGPGEKLFF
TRBV18 TRBD1 CASSPSRDSLYEQYF
TRBV7-8 TRBD1 CASSLQTGGGYEQYF
TRBV13 - CASSLGTNQPQHF
TRBV10-1 TRBD2 CASSDTLAGGLNTQYF
TRBV4-1 - CASSQGDGTNYGYTF
TRBV11-2 - CASINPTSGNQPQHF
TRBV27 TRBD2 CASSAHPGLAGTYEQYF
TRBV7-9 - CASSLSGDGTQYF
TRBV5-1 - CASSLDGWNEQFF
TRBV19 - CASSIVSSNQPQHF
TRBV5-1 TRBD1 CASSLTRDRGQSGELFF
TRBV7-8 TRBD2 CASSSLTSGIYEQYF
TRBV27 - CASSLSGGGNQPQHF
TRBV7-9 - CASSSNRDTGIRGGYTF
TRBV7-8 TRBD2 CASSLGREAWETQYF